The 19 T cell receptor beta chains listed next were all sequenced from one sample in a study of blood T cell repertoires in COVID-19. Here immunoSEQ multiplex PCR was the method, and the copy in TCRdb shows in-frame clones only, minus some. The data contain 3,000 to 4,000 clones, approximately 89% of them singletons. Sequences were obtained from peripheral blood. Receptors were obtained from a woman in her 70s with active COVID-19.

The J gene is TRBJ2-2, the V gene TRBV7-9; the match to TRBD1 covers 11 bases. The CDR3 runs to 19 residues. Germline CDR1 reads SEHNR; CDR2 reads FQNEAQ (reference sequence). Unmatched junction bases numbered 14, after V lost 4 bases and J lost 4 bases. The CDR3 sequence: CASSSTDRGLAPGTGELFF. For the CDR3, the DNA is TGTGCCAGCAGCTCGACGGACAGGGGGCTCGCCCCAGGCACCGGGGAGCTGTTTTTT.

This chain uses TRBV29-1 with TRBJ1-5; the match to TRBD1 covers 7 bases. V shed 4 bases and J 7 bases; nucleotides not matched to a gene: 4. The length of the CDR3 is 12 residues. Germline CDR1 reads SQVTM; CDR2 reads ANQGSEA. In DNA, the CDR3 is TGCAGCGTTGGACAGGGAGGACAGCCCCAGCATTTT. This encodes CSVGQGGQPQHF.

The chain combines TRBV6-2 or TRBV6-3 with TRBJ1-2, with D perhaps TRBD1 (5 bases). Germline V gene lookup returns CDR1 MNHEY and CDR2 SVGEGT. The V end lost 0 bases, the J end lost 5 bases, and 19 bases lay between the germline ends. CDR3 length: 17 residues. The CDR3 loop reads CASSYSSLGQGKYGYTF. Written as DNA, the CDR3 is TGTGCCAGCAGTTACTCGAGTTTGGGGCAGGGTAAATATGGCTACACCTTC.

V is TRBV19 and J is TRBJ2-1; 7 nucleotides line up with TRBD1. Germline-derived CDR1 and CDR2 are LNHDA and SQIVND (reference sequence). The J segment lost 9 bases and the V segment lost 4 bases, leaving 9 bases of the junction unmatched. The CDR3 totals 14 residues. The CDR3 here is CASSTPTGTVEQFF. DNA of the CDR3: TGTGCCAGTAGTACCCCGACAGGGACGGTTGAGCAGTTCTTC.

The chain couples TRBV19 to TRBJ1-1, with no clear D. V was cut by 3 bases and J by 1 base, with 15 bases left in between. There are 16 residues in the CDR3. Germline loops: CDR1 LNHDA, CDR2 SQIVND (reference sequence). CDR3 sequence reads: CASSISGNVGNTEAFF. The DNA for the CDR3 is TGTGCCAGTAGTATTTCGGGTAATGTCGGGAACACTGAAGCTTTCTTT.

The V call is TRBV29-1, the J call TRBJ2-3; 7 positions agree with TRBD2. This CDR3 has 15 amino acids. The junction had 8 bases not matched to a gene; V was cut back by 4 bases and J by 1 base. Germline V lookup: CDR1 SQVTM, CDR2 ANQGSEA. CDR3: CSVVGEGRGTDTQYF. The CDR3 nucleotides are TGCAGCGTTGTAGGGGAGGGGCGAGGCACAGATACGCAGTATTTT.

The CDR3 DNA is TGTGCCAGTAGTGCCGGCGGAAGGGGGACAACTAATGAAAAACTGTTTTTT. Protein: CASSAGGRGTTNEKLFF. The gene calls are TRBV19 and TRBJ1-4, with D possibly being TRBD1 (6 bases). The length of the CDR3 is 17 residues. The germline CDR1 and CDR2 sequences are LNHDA and SQIVND (reference sequence). Trimming stripped 5 bases from V and 0 bases from J, with 16 bases between.

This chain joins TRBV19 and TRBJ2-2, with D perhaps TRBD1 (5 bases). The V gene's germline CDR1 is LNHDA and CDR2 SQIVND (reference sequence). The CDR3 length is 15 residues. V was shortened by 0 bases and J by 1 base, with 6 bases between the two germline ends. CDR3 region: CASSIDQGNTGELFF. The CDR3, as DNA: TGTGCCAGTAGTATAGACCAGGGGAACACCGGGGAGCTGTTTTTT. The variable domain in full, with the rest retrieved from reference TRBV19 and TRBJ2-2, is DGGITQSPKYLFRKEGQNVTLSCEQNLNHDAMYWYRQDPGQGLRLIYYSQIVNDFQKGDIAEGYSVSREKKESFPLTVTSAQKNPTAFYLCASSIDQGNTGELFFGEGSRLTVL.

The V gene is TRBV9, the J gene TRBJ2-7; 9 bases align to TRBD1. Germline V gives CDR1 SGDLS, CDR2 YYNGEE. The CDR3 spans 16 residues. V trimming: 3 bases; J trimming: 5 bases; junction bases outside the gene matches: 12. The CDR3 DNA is TGTGCCAGCAGCGCAGGGACAGGGAAGTATTATGACGAGCAGTACTTC. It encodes CASSAGTGKYYDEQYF.

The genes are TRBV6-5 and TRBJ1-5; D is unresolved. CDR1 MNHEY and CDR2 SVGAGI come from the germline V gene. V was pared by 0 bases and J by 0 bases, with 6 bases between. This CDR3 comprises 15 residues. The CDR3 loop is CASSYSAGSNQPQHF. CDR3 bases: TGTGCCAGCAGTTACTCAGCGGGTAGCAATCAGCCCCAGCATTTT.

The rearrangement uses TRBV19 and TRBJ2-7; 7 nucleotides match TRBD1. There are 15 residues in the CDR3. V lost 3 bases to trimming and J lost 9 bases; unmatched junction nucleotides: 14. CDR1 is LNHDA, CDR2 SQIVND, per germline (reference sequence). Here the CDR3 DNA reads TGTGCCAGTAGTATTGAGGGGGCAGCCACCTCGGCGCAGTACTTC. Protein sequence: CASSIEGAATSAQYF.

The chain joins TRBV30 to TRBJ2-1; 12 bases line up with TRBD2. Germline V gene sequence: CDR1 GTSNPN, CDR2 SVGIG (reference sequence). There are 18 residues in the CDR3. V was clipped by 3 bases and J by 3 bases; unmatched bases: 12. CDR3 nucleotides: TGTGCCTGGAGCCGCCCTAGCGGGGGGGCTGGCCTCTACAATGAGCAGTTCTTC. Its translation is CAWSRPSGGAGLYNEQFF.

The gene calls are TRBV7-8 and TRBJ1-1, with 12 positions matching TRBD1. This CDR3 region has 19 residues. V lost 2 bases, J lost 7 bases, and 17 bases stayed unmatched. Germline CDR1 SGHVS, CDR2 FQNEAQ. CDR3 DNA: TGTGCCAGCAGCTTAACCTCCCGGGACAGGGGGCCTGGGTGGAATGAAGCTTTCTTT. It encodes CASSLTSRDRGPGWNEAFF. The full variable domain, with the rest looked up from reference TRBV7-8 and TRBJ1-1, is GAGVSQSPRYKVAKRGQDVALRCDPISGHVSLFWYQQALGQGPEFLTYFQNEAQLDKSGLPSDRFFAERPEGSVSTLKIQRTQQEDSAVYLCASSLTSRDRGPGWNEAFFGQGTRLTVV.

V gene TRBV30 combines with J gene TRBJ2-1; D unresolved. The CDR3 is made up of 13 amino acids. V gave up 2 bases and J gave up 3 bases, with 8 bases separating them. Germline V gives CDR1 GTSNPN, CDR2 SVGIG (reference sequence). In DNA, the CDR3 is TGTGCCTGGAGTCGGTTCAACTACAATGAGCAGTTCTTC. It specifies CAWSRFNYNEQFF.

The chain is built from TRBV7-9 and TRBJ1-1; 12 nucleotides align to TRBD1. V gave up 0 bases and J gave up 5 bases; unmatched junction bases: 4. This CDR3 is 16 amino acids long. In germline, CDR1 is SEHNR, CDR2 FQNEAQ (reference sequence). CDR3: CASSLAGTGGFTEAFF. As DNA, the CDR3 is TGTGCCAGCAGCTTAGCTGGGACAGGGGGCTTTACTGAAGCTTTCTTT.

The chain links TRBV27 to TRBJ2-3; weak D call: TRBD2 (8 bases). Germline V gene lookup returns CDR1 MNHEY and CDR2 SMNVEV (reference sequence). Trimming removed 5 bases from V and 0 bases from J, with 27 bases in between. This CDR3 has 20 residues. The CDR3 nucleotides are TGTGCCAGCAGTCACGGGGGGGGACAGCCGCGATCGGCTAGCACAGATACGCAGTATTTT. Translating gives CASSHGGGQPRSASTDTQYF.

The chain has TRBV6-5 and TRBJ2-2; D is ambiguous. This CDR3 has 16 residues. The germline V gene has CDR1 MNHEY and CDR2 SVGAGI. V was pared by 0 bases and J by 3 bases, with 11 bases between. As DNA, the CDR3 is TGTGCCAGCAGTTACTCGTTTATTCGGGACACCGGGGAGCTGTTTTTT. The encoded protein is CASSYSFIRDTGELFF.

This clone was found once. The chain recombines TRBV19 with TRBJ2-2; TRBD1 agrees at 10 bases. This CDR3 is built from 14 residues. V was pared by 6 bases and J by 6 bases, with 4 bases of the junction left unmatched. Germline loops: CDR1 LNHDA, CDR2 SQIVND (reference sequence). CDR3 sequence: CASRGTGVAGELFF. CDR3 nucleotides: TGTGCCAGTAGAGGGACAGGGGTTGCCGGGGAGCTGTTTTTT. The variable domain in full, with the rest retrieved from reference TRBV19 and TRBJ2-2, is DGGITQSPKYLFRKEGQNVTLSCEQNLNHDAMYWYRQDPGQGLRLIYYSQIVNDFQKGDIAEGYSVSREKKESFPLTVTSAQKNPTAFYLCASRGTGVAGELFFGEGSRLTVL.

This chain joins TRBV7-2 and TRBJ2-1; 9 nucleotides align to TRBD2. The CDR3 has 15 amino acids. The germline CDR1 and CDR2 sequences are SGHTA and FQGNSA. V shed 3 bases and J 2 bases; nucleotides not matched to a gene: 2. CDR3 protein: CASSFSGGPYNEQFF. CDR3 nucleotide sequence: TGTGCCAGCAGCTTTAGCGGGGGCCCCTACAATGAGCAGTTCTTC. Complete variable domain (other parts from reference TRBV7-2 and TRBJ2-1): GAGVSQSPSNKVTEKGKDVELRCDPISGHTALYWYRQSLGQGLEFLIYFQGNSAPDKSGLPSDRFSAERTGGSVSTLTIQRTQQEDSAVYLCASSFSGGPYNEQFFGPGTRLTVL.